These T cell receptor beta chains were read from a single sample in a study of shared clonotypes between healthy human individuals. Assay used: immunoSEQ multiplex PCR; TCRdb lists only in-frame clones, some missing. The sample has 950,000 to 1,200,000 clones, approximately 80% seen once; the top ten hold about 0.89%. What was sequenced was memory CD4+ T cells from PBMCs. These receptors all come from a man between 18 and 35 years old in good health. Some clones in this sample may be carry-over from other donors' samples. CDR3s include the opening cysteine and the closing phenylalanine or tryptophan. Fields, in order: V gene, D gene, CDR3 length, J gene, CDR3 DNA, CDR3 protein. D genes are given only for firm matches.

v_gene: TRBV7-2; d_gene: TRBD2; len: 17; j_gene: TRBJ2-1; CDR3nt: TGTGCCAGCAGCTTACCGTACGGCGCGGGAGGGACCTATGAGCAGTTCTTC; CDR3aa: CASSLPYGAGGTYEQFF
v_gene: TRBV18; d_gene: TRBD2; len: 13; j_gene: TRBJ2-1; CDR3nt: TGTGCCAGCTCACACGGGACTAACAATGAGCAGTTCTTC; CDR3aa: CASSHGTNNEQFF
v_gene: TRBV7-9; d_gene: TRBD1; len: 17; j_gene: TRBJ1-4; CDR3nt: TGTGCCAGCAGCTCACTCTCGGGGACAGGGGGTGGCGAAAAACTGTTTTTT; CDR3aa: CASSSLSGTGGGEKLFF
v_gene: TRBV27; d_gene: -; len: 16; j_gene: TRBJ2-6; CDR3nt: TGTGCCAGCAGTACTATCAGGGTTGGTGGGGCCAACGTCCTGACTTTC; CDR3aa: CASSTIRVGGANVLTF
v_gene: TRBV6-6; d_gene: -; len: 14; j_gene: TRBJ1-4; CDR3nt: TGTGCCAGCAGCGAGGGGATTCCTGGGGAAAAACTGTTTTTT; CDR3aa: CASSEGIPGEKLFF
v_gene: TRBV6-6; d_gene: -; len: 12; j_gene: TRBJ1-2; CDR3nt: TGTGCCGAAAGGGTGGAGAACTATGGCTACACCTTC; CDR3aa: CAERVENYGYTF
v_gene: TRBV18; d_gene: -; len: 12; j_gene: TRBJ1-2; CDR3nt: TGTGCCAGCTCACTCGAGAACTATGGCTACACCTTC; CDR3aa: CASSLENYGYTF
v_gene: TRBV7-4; d_gene: -; len: 15; j_gene: TRBJ2-7; CDR3nt: TGTGCCAGCAGCTTAGGTTTTTTGGGGGCGTACGAGCAGTACTTC; CDR3aa: CASSLGFLGAYEQYF
v_gene: TRBV10-3; d_gene: TRBD1; len: 16; j_gene: TRBJ1-3; CDR3nt: TGTGCCATCAGTGGACGGGCAGGGACAGGGGGAAACACCATATATTTT; CDR3aa: CAISGRAGTGGNTIYF
v_gene: TRBV5-1; d_gene: -; len: 14; j_gene: TRBJ2-5; CDR3nt: TGCGCCAGCAGTGAGAGCGGTGTACAAGAGACCCAGTACTTC; CDR3aa: CASSESGVQETQYF